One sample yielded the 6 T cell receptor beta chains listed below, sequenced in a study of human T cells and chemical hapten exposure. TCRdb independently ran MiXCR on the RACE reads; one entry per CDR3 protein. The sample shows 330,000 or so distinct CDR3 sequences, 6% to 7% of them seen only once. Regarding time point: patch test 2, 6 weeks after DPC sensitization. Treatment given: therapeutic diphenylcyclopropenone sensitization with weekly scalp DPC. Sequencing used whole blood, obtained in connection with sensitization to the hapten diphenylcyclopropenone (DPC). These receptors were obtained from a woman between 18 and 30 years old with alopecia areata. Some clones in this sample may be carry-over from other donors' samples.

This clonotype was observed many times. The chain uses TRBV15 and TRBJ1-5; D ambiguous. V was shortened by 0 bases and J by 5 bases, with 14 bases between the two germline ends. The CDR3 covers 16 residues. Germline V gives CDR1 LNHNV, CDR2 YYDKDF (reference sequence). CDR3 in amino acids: CATSRDMAARYQPQHF. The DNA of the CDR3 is TGTGCCACCAGCAGAGATATGGCGGCTCGTTATCAGCCCCAGCATTTT.

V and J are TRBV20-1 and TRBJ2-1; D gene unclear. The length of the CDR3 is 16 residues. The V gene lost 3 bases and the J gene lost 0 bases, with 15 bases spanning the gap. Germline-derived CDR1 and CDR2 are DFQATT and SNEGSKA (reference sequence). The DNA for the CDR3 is TGCAGTGCTAGCCACCGAGAGAAGAGCTCCTACAATGAGCAGTTCTTC. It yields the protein CSASHREKSSYNEQFF.

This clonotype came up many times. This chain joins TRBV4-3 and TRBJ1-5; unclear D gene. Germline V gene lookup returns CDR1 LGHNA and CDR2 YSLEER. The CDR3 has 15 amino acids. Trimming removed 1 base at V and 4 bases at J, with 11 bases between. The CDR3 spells CASSQVLAGNQPQHF. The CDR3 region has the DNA TGCGCCAGCAGCCAAGTTTTGGCTGGGAATCAGCCCCAGCATTTT.

DNA for the CDR3: TGTGCCAGCAGCGAGGTCGGGGAGCTGTTTTTT. It translates to CASSEVGELFF. V is TRBV6-1 and J is TRBJ2-2; the D is unclear. The V gene lost 6 bases and the J gene lost 7 bases, with 6 bases spanning the gap. The length of the CDR3 is 11 residues. CDR1 is MNHNS and CDR2 is SASEGT in the germline V gene.

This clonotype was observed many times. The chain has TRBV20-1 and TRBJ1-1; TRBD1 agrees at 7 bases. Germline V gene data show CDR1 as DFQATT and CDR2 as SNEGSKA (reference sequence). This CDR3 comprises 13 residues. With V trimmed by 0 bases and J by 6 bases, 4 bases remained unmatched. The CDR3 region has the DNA TGCAGTGCTAGAGATTACGGGACAGCTGAAGCTTTCTTT. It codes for CSARDYGTAEAFF.

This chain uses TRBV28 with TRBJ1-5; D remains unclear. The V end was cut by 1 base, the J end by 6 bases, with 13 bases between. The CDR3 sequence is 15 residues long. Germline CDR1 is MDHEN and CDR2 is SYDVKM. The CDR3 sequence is CASSLFLVPGQPQHF. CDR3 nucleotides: TGTGCCAGCAGTTTATTTCTAGTTCCGGGTCAGCCCCAGCATTTT.